These 10 T cell receptor beta chains were all obtained from the same sample, sequenced in a study of chemoradiotherapy in HPV16-positive cancers. Measured with immunoSEQ multiplex PCR; TCRdb has only the in-frame clones, and not every one. The table has 10,000 to 15,000 clones, 76% seen once; the top ten hold under 2.5%. This material was obtained from a patient who underwent chemoradiotherapy. The receptor source for this set is a human donor with HPV-associated anogenital cancer.

The chain carries TRBV2 and TRBJ1-1; D is ambiguous. V was shortened by 6 bases and J by 5 bases, with 13 bases between the two germline ends. Germline loops: CDR1 SNHLY, CDR2 FYNNEI. The CDR3 is 13 amino acids. The CDR3 here is CASRPTPSTEAFF. CDR3 nucleotides: TGTGCCAGCAGGCCCACACCATCAACTGAAGCTTTCTTT.

The chain uses TRBV9 and TRBJ1-1, with 11 positions matching TRBD1. J was trimmed by 5 bases and V by 2 bases; bases with no gene match: 2. CDR1 is SGDLS and CDR2 is YYNGEE in the germline V gene. The CDR3 covers 14 residues. The CDR3 region has the DNA TGTGCCAGCAGCGTTGGGACAGGGGGAACTGAAGCTTTCTTT. It encodes CASSVGTGGTEAFF.

The rearrangement links TRBV9 to TRBJ2-7; the match to TRBD2 covers 9 bases. This CDR3 region has 15 residues. Germline V gene sequence: CDR1 SGDLS, CDR2 YYNGEE. V was pared by 4 bases and J by 2 bases, with 7 bases of the junction left unmatched. The CDR3 spells CASSLEASGAYEQYF. Written as DNA, the CDR3 is TGTGCCAGCAGCTTAGAGGCTAGCGGGGCCTACGAGCAGTACTTC.

The V gene is TRBV6-6, the J gene TRBJ2-1; 8 bases fit TRBD1. V trimming: 2 bases; J trimming: 4 bases; junction bases outside the gene matches: 4. The CDR3 runs 15 residues. Germline V lookup: CDR1 MNHNY, CDR2 SVGAGI (reference sequence). CDR3 DNA: TGTGCCAGCAGTTACGTCGGGACAGGTTACAATGAGCAGTTCTTC. Protein product: CASSYVGTGYNEQFF.

This clone was recorded once. The chain has TRBV7-3 and TRBJ2-2, with D unresolved. The CDR3 is 15 residues long. The germline V and J ends were trimmed by 5 bases and 3 bases, with 13 bases remaining between them. Germline V lookup: CDR1 SGHTA, CDR2 FQGTGA. The CDR3 region is CASSPSRDDTGELFF. The CDR3 nucleotides read TGTGCCAGCAGCCCGTCAAGAGACGACACCGGGGAGCTGTTTTTT.

V usage is TRBV6-1 and J usage is TRBJ1-5; D ambiguous. The V end was cut by 2 bases, the J end by 7 bases, with 9 bases between. The germline CDR1 and CDR2 sequences are MNHNS and SASEGT. This CDR3 is 13 amino acids long. CDR3 DNA: TGTGCCAGCAGTGAAATAGCACCCCAGCCCCAGCATTTT. It codes for CASSEIAPQPQHF.

This clone is a singleton in its sample. The chain has TRBV18 and TRBJ2-7; D is ambiguous. Germline V lookup: CDR1 KGHSH, CDR2 LQKENI. V was pared by 3 bases and J by 6 bases, with 9 bases between. This CDR3 region has 12 residues. The CDR3 reads CASSPKTGEQYF. The CDR3 region has the DNA TGTGCCAGCTCACCCAAAACGGGCGAGCAGTACTTC.

This chain connects TRBV19 to TRBJ1-6; unclear D gene. Germline V gene data show CDR1 as LNHDA and CDR2 as SQIVND (reference sequence). Between the trimmed V and J ends, which lost 8 bases and 4 bases, there was a span of 6 bases. This CDR3 is 12 amino acids long. CDR3 DNA: TGTGCCAGTGGTCCGTATAATTCACCCCTCCACTTT. Amino acid sequence: CASGPYNSPLHF.

The J gene is TRBJ2-2, the V gene TRBV9; unclear D gene. CDR1 is SGDLS, CDR2 YYNGEE, per germline. Trimming pared 4 bases from V and 2 bases from J, leaving 12 bases between. The CDR3 has 15 amino acids. This CDR3 reads CASSIRAFNTGELFF. Here the CDR3 DNA reads TGTGCCAGCAGCATCCGGGCCTTTAACACCGGGGAGCTGTTTTTT.

The V call is TRBV2, the J call TRBJ1-5, with TRBD1 identical over 8 bases. The ends lost 6 bases at V and 3 bases at J; junction bases unmatched: 1. The germline V gene has CDR1 SNHLY and CDR2 FYNNEI. The CDR3 contains 13 residues. Here the CDR3 reads CASRGQANQPQHF. The CDR3 DNA is TGTGCCAGCAGGGGACAGGCCAATCAGCCCCAGCATTTT.